The 29 T cell receptor beta chains in this list originate from one sample, sequenced in a study of immune cell composition in non-small cell lung cancer. The normal lung sample lay at least 3 cm, and maximally far, from the tumour. Profiled with immunoSEQ multiplex PCR; TCRdb holds only in-frame clones, not every one. Of around 3,100 clones in the sample, 78% were seen once. Specimen: non-adjacent lung tissue. The receptor source for this set is a human donor with non-small cell lung cancer. The donor label of this sample is uncertain.

The chain employs TRBV5-4 and TRBJ2-7; weak D call: TRBD2 (6 bases). V shed 2 bases and J shed 2 bases, with 20 bases lying between them. The germline CDR1 and CDR2 sequences are SGHNT and YYREEE (reference sequence). This CDR3 has 17 amino acids. CDR3 in DNA: TGTGCCAGCAGCTTTAATCCCGGGAGTAGCCCCACCTACGAGCAGTACTTC. This encodes CASSFNPGSSPTYEQYF.

The V and J genes are TRBV4-3 and TRBJ2-3; D gene uncertain. Germline V gene data show CDR1 as LGHNA and CDR2 as YSLEER. The CDR3 length is 18 residues. The germline V and J ends were trimmed by 3 bases and 0 bases, with 19 bases remaining between them. The chain's CDR3 is CASSQTLKSGPSTDTQYF. CDR3 DNA: TGCGCCAGCAGCCAGACCCTTAAAAGTGGGCCTAGCACAGATACGCAGTATTTT.

The chain carries TRBV25-1 and TRBJ2-7; 9 bases align to TRBD1. Germline V gene lookup returns CDR1 MGHDK and CDR2 SYGVNS. J was trimmed by 5 bases and V by 3 bases; bases with no gene match: 5. The CDR3 has 14 residues. The CDR3 is CASSDTGGKDEQYF. In nucleotides, the CDR3 is TGTGCCAGCAGTGATACAGGGGGCAAGGACGAGCAGTACTTC.

The chain couples TRBV7-2 to TRBJ2-2, with 16 positions matching TRBD2. Trimming cost V 5 bases and J 6 bases; bases outside gene matches: 9. The CDR3 has 18 residues. CDR1 and CDR2 from the germline V gene are SGHTA and FQGNSA. Here the CDR3 DNA reads TGTGCCAGCAGCCCGGGACTAGCGGGAGGGAGGGGGGCCGGGGAGCTGTTTTTT. Translation gives CASSPGLAGGRGAGELFF.

The V call is TRBV4-1, the J call TRBJ1-1; possibly TRBD1 for D (5 bases). Germline V gene lookup returns CDR1 MGHRA and CDR2 YSYEKL. This CDR3 is built from 13 residues. V lost 2 bases and J 3 bases, leaving 7 bases between the germline ends. Here the CDR3 reads CASSQFRDTEAFF. The CDR3 nucleotides read TGCGCCAGCAGCCAATTCAGGGACACTGAAGCTTTCTTT.

The chain employs TRBV5-8 and TRBJ2-4; D is possibly TRBD1 (6 bases). V lost 7 bases, J lost 0 bases, and 17 bases lay in between. The CDR3 covers 16 residues. Germline CDR1 reads SGHTS; CDR2 reads YDEGEE. CDR3 loop: CASWVGTSLAKNIQYF. In DNA, the CDR3 is TGTGCCAGCTGGGTAGGGACAAGCTTAGCCAAAAACATTCAGTACTTC. The variable domain in full, completed from reference TRBV5-8 and TRBJ2-4, reads EAGVTQSPTHLIKTRGQQATLRCSPISGHTSVYWYQQALGLGLQFLLWYDEGEERNRGNFPPRFSGRQFPNYSSELNVNALELEDSALYLCASWVGTSLAKNIQYFGAGTRLSVL.

The chain carries TRBV6-6 and TRBJ2-1, with 8 bases matching TRBD2. In germline, CDR1 is MNHNY, CDR2 SVGAGI (reference sequence). The CDR3 consists of 16 residues. Unmatched junction bases numbered 13, after V lost 5 bases and J lost 7 bases. The chain's CDR3 is CASSPQAAGVGNEQFF. DNA for the CDR3: TGTGCCAGCAGTCCACAGGCAGCGGGAGTAGGAAATGAGCAGTTCTTC.

This clone was observed a handful of times. The genes are TRBV5-1 and TRBJ2-1, with 7 bases matching TRBD2. The germline V gene has CDR1 SGHRS and CDR2 YFSETQ. Trimming took 4 bases from V and 4 from J; bases not matched to a gene: 2. This CDR3 has 13 residues. The CDR3 here is CASSPAGYNEQFF. The CDR3 DNA follows: TGCGCCAGCAGCCCAGCGGGGTACAATGAGCAGTTCTTC.

This chain connects TRBV11-2 to TRBJ1-4, with D hard to call. The CDR3 is 15 residues long. Germline-derived CDR1 and CDR2 are SGHAT and FQNNGV. The V and J ends lost 1 base and 8 bases respectively, with 14 bases between them. The CDR3 here is CASSLVGPRGEKLFF. The CDR3 DNA follows: TGTGCCAGCAGCTTAGTTGGGCCCCGGGGAGAAAAACTGTTTTTT. The variable domain in full, completed from reference TRBV11-2 and TRBJ1-4, reads EAGVAQSPRYKIIEKRQSVAFWCNPISGHATLYWYQQILGQGPKLLIQFQNNGVVDDSQLPKDRFSAERLKGVDSTLKIQPAKLEDSAVYLCASSLVGPRGEKLFFGSGTQLSVL.

Within the sample, this clone is large. The V call is TRBV7-2, the J call TRBJ1-2, with 7 bases that match TRBD1. Germline CDR1 reads SGHTA; CDR2 reads FQGNSA. The CDR3 loop spans 15 amino acids. The V segment lost 1 base and the J segment 6 bases; nucleotides outside the gene matches: 8. CDR3 loop: CASSLGSDRDHGYTF. DNA of the CDR3: TGTGCCAGCAGCTTAGGGTCCGACAGGGACCATGGCTACACCTTC.

CDR3: CASSVETGMHSPLHF. The DNA of the CDR3 is TGTGCCAGCAGCGTAGAGACAGGGATGCATTCACCCCTCCACTTT. The chain has TRBV9 and TRBJ1-6; 7 bases line up with TRBD1. Trimming at V came to 0 bases and at J to 8 bases, leaving 5 bases not matched to a gene. Germline CDR1 and CDR2: SGDLS and YYNGEE. The CDR3 contains 15 residues.

The chain recombines TRBV28 with TRBJ2-4; the match to TRBD1 covers 9 bases. V dropped 7 bases and J dropped 4; count of bases not matched to a gene: 8. The CDR3 runs to 15 residues. CDR1 MDHEN and CDR2 SYDVKM come from the germline V gene. This chain's CDR3 is CASTYPGTGKNIQYF. The CDR3 nucleotides read TGTGCCAGCACCTATCCCGGGACAGGGAAAAACATTCAGTACTTC.

The chain has TRBV5-1 and TRBJ1-3; tentatively, D is TRBD1 (5 bases). With 3 bases removed from V and 2 bases from J, the gap between germline ends came to 15 bases. Looked up from germline, CDR1 is SGHRS and CDR2 is YFSETQ. The CDR3 has 16 residues. CDR3 region: CASSSQGVGAGNTIYF. The CDR3 region has the DNA TGCGCCAGCAGCTCCCAGGGTGTTGGCGCTGGAAACACCATATATTTT.

This chain uses TRBV27 with TRBJ2-3; D gene unclear. Between the trimmed V and J ends, which lost 5 bases and 6 bases, there was a span of 12 bases. The CDR3 is made up of 13 amino acids. Germline loops: CDR1 MNHEY, CDR2 SMNVEV (reference sequence). Here the CDR3 DNA reads TGTGCCAGCAGTCCCCTTGAGTCGGATACGCAGTATTTT. Translation gives CASSPLESDTQYF.

The chain couples TRBV19 to TRBJ2-3, with TRBD2 matching 10 bases. Germline V gene lookup returns CDR1 LNHDA and CDR2 SQIVND (reference sequence). This CDR3 is 15 amino acids long. The trim removed 6 bases at V and 3 bases at J, leaving 6 bases unmatched. The CDR3 DNA is TGTGCCAGTAGGGCATTACTAGCGGGAACAGATACGCAGTATTTT. This codes for CASRALLAGTDTQYF.

This clone turned up a few times. J is TRBJ2-5 and V is TRBV7-8; TRBD2 agrees at 8 bases. The junction had 5 bases not matched to a gene; V was cut back by 5 bases and J by 0 bases. Germline CDR1 and CDR2: SGHVS and FQNEAQ. This CDR3 has 15 residues. CDR3 nucleotides: TGTGCCAGCAGCGGCCGGGGGGGCAACCAAGAGACCCAGTACTTC. Translating gives CASSGRGGNQETQYF.

This clone was observed once. The chain joins TRBV11-2 to TRBJ2-3, with 7 bases matching TRBD2. The V gene end was trimmed by 0 bases and the J gene end by 7 bases; junction bases not matched to a gene: 1. Germline CDR1 is SGHAT and CDR2 is FQNNGV. The CDR3 runs 13 residues. CDR3 amino acids: CASSLESGNTQYF. In DNA form, the CDR3 reads TGTGCCAGCAGCTTAGAGAGCGGGAATACGCAGTATTTT.

The genes are TRBV2 and TRBJ1-5; a possible D gene is TRBD1 (6 bases). This CDR3 region has 14 residues. Germline V gene sequence: CDR1 SNHLY, CDR2 FYNNEI. V was pared by 5 bases and J by 1 base, with 9 bases between. DNA for the CDR3: TGTGCCAGCAGTTCCGGGACAAGCAATCAGCCCCAGCATTTT. Encoded protein: CASSSGTSNQPQHF.

By proportion, this clone is large. The rearrangement uses TRBV28 and TRBJ2-6, with TRBD2 matching 10 bases. Germline trimming cut 3 bases from V and 2 bases from J; bases unmatched to any gene: 13. Per the germline V gene, CDR1 is MDHEN and CDR2 is SYDVKM. The CDR3 covers 20 residues. CDR3 bases: TGTGCCAGCAGTTTGTCCCTAGCGGGAGAAAGCTGGACTGGGGCCAACGTCCTGACTTTC. Protein: CASSLSLAGESWTGANVLTF.

By share, this clone ranks as large (0.1 to 1%). CDR3 sequence reads: CASRKQGASYEQYF. The CDR3 coding sequence is TGTGCCAGCAGAAAACAGGGGGCTTCCTACGAGCAGTACTTC. V and J are TRBV13 and TRBJ2-7; 9 bases align to TRBD1. Trimming removed 6 bases from V and 1 base from J; junction bases left unmatched: 4. The CDR3 sequence is 14 residues long. Looked up from germline, CDR1 is PRHDT and CDR2 is FYEKMQ (reference sequence).

This clone occurred once. V usage is TRBV19 and J usage is TRBJ2-4; D gene unclear. CDR3 length equals 16 residues. The V and J ends lost 1 base and 1 base respectively, with 11 bases between them. Per germline, CDR1 LNHDA and CDR2 SQIVND (reference sequence). In DNA, the CDR3 is TGTGCCAGTAGTATAGGAGATAGAATGGCCAAAAACATTCAGTACTTC. As protein: CASSIGDRMAKNIQYF.

Details on this clone: Other DNA sequences in the same sample also yield this CDR3. The chain employs TRBV19 and TRBJ2-3; 10 bases are a match to TRBD2. V was pared by 6 bases and J by 3 bases, with 3 bases of the junction left unmatched. This CDR3 is 14 amino acids long. The germline V gene has CDR1 LNHDA and CDR2 SQIVND (reference sequence). The CDR3 spells CASRASGSTDTQYF. As DNA, the CDR3 is TGTGCCAGTAGGGCTAGCGGGAGTACAGATACGCAGTATTTT.

The chain uses TRBV2 and TRBJ1-4; D might be TRBD1 (6 bases). The V gene lost 11 bases and the J gene lost 5 bases, with 12 bases spanning the gap. CDR1 and CDR2 from the germline V gene are SNHLY and FYNNEI. The CDR3 has 12 amino acids. This CDR3 reads CAVGGGNEKLFF. CDR3 bases: TGTGCCGTGGGAGGGGGAAATGAAAAACTGTTTTTT. The full variable domain, its missing parts supplied by reference TRBV2 and TRBJ1-4, is EPEVTQTPSHQVTQMGQEVILRCVPISNHLYFYWYRQILGQKVEFLVSFYNNEISEKSEIFDDQFSVERPDGSNFTLKIRSTKLEDSAMYFCAVGGGNEKLFFGSGTQLSVL.

V is TRBV6-4 and J is TRBJ1-2; D remains ambiguous. The CDR3 has 13 residues. Germline CDR1 and CDR2: MRHNA and SNTAGT. Trimming took off 4 bases at V and 2 bases at J, with 8 bases between the two ends. Written as DNA, the CDR3 is TGTGCCAGCAGTGTTGGGAGGAACTATGGCTACACCTTC. Protein: CASSVGRNYGYTF.

The V gene is TRBV28, the J gene TRBJ2-7, with a possible D match to TRBD2 (7 bases). The V gene lost 6 bases and the J gene lost 3 bases, with 21 bases spanning the gap. Per the germline V gene, CDR1 is MDHEN and CDR2 is SYDVKM. This CDR3 has 16 amino acids. The chain's CDR3 is CASRPFEGRGHYEQYF. The CDR3 coding sequence is TGTGCCAGCAGGCCCTTTGAGGGGCGGGGGCACTACGAGCAGTACTTC.

The chain has TRBV29-1 and TRBJ1-1, with 11 nucleotides matching TRBD1. V dropped 2 bases and J dropped 5; count of bases not matched to a gene: 7. From germline, CDR1 is SQVTM and CDR2 ANQGSEA. CDR3 length equals 15 residues. In DNA, the CDR3 is TGCAGCGTTGAAAAAAGGGACAGGGGGTGGACTGAAGCTTTCTTT. This encodes CSVEKRDRGWTEAFF.

For the CDR3, the DNA is TGTGCCAGCAGTCTTAGGACTAGCGGGAGGGGGCAGTTCTTC. Amino acid sequence: CASSLRTSGRGQFF. The V and J genes are TRBV6-5 and TRBJ2-1; the match to TRBD2 covers 15 bases. V trimming: 5 bases; J trimming: 12 bases; junction bases outside the gene matches: 5. The germline gives CDR1 MNHEY, CDR2 SVGAGI. This CDR3 has 14 residues.

The chain links TRBV12-2 to TRBJ2-7; the table's TRBD2 call for D was not verified on the DNA. TRBV12-2 has pseudogene status. This CDR3 comprises 14 residues. The CDR3: CASRLKRGAYEQYF. DNA for the CDR3: TGTGCAAGTCGCTTGAAGCGGGGTGCCTACGAGCAGTACTTC.

CDR3 in DNA: TGTGCCAGTAGTGCCATATCGGACAGAGGGTTGAACACTGAAGCTTTCTTT. It specifies CASSAISDRGLNTEAFF. The chain combines TRBV19 with TRBJ1-1; D possibly corresponds to TRBD1 (6 bases). The CDR3 spans 17 residues. V lost 5 bases, J lost 0 bases, and 19 bases lay in between. Germline lookup yields CDR1 LNHDA and CDR2 SQIVND (reference sequence).